The 7 T cell receptor beta chains reported below all come from one sample, sequenced in a study of esophageal squamous cell carcinoma under preoperative chemotherapy. Described time point: before preoperative PTX-NDP chemotherapy. TCRdb re-called the PCR reads through MiXCR, storing one row per CDR3 protein. The data contain tens of thousands of distinct CDR3 sequences, roughly 48% of them singletons. The specimen was taken from a patient given preoperative chemotherapy. These receptors all stem from a human donor with esophageal squamous cell carcinoma. The donor label of this sample is uncertain.

Concerning this clonotype itself: A junction end diverges from the germline sequence, so it may reflect a read error. The chain joins TRBV7-2 to TRBJ2-3; D is possibly TRBD1 (8 bases). Germline V gene data show CDR1 as SGHTA and CDR2 as FQGNSA. The CDR3 spans 16 residues. DNA for the CDR3: TGTGCCAGCAGCCCACAGGGGGGGAGAGCCAAAAATACGCAGTACTTT. This encodes CASSPQGGRAKNTQYF.

This clonotype appeared a few times. The V and J genes are TRBV6-1 and TRBJ2-5, with 11 positions matching TRBD2. The J call may be mistaken, given a closer DNA end match to TRBJ2-7. CDR1 and CDR2 from the germline V gene are MNHNS and SASEGT. The CDR3 runs 13 residues. In DNA form, the CDR3 reads TGTGCCAGCAGGACTAGCGGGGATTACGAGCAGTACTTC. This sequence encodes CASRTSGDYEQYF.

On this clonotype itself: A much larger clone lies one base from this, so it may be a read error. The gene calls are TRBV12-3 or TRBV12-4 and TRBJ2-5, with D possibly being TRBD2 (6 bases). V shed 2 bases and J shed 11 bases, with 15 bases lying between them. The CDR3 is made up of 13 amino acids. In nucleotides, the CDR3 is TGTGCCAGCAGTTTACCAGGGCGGGATGAGCAGTACTTC. Encoded protein: CASSLPGRDEQYF.

This clonotype was counted ten times or more. This chain uses TRBV27 with TRBJ2-1, with 8 nucleotides matching TRBD2. J lost 3 bases, V lost 1 base, and 2 bases had no gene match. The CDR3 is 15 residues long. The germline CDR1 and CDR2 sequences are MNHEY and SMNVEV (reference sequence). CDR3 sequence: CASSLWLAGYNEQFF. The CDR3 nucleotides are TGTGCCAGCAGTTTATGGCTAGCGGGCTACAATGAGCAGTTCTTC.

This clonotype has at least ten counts. CDR3 loop: CASSRASGEGGELFF. In DNA, the CDR3 is TGTGCCAGCAGCCGCGCTAGCGGGGAGGGCGGGGAGCTGTTTTTT. V and J are TRBV7-2 and TRBJ2-2; 9 nucleotides agree with TRBD2. Looked up from germline, CDR1 is SGHTA and CDR2 is FQGNSA. V trimming: 5 bases; J trimming: 7 bases; junction bases outside the gene matches: 8. CDR3 length: 15 amino acids.

This clonotype has a count of ten or more. This chain links TRBV6-1 with TRBJ2-3; D gene unclear. The CDR3 is 14 amino acids. Germline assignment: CDR1 MNHNS and CDR2 SASEGT. With 5 bases removed from V and 2 bases from J, the gap between germline ends came to 11 bases. Written as DNA, the CDR3 is TGTGCCAGCAGTCCCGGGTTTCACACAGATACGCAGTATTTT. Translated: CASSPGFHTDTQYF.

The V and J genes are TRBV7-8 and TRBJ2-3, with D unclear. The DNA matches TRBJ2-7 better at its end, which makes the J call doubtful. This CDR3 spans 15 amino acids. Germline V gives CDR1 SGHVS, CDR2 FQNEAQ. The CDR3 region is CASGSHQRAKDMQYF. The CDR3 DNA follows: TGTGCCAGCGGCTCGCACCAGCGAGCCAAAGATATGCAGTACTTC.